This T cell receptor (beta chain) emerged from a study of blood T cell repertoires in COVID-19. As for the study in general: Acute and convalescent COVID-19 specimens originated in the United States, Italy and Spain.

Germline-derived CDR1 and CDR2 are SGHNT and YYREEE (reference sequence). This CDR3 has 14 amino acids. V gave up 2 bases and J gave up 8 bases; unmatched junction bases: 5. Per the study methods: Amplification from reference gene primers served as the basis for estimated nucleated cell counts. Clones were sequenced by immunoSEQ multiplex PCR, and TCRdb holds only the in-frame ones, with some missing. V and J calls and clone size are those listed in that table; D and trimming were worked out from the DNA. The sample has roughly 120,000 clones; approximately 82% are singletons. The sample was peripheral blood. This receptor was taken from a man in his 70s with active or convalescent COVID-19. V and J are TRBV5-4 and TRBJ2-1, with 9 bases identical to TRBD2. CDR3 sequence (DNA): TGTGCCAGCAGCTTCCTTAGCGGGAGCCATGAGCAGTTCTTC. Amino acid sequence: CASSFLSGSHEQFF. The full variable domain, rest sourced from reference TRBV5-4 and TRBJ2-1, is ETGVTQSPTHLIKTRGQQVTLRCSSQSGHNTVSWYQQALGQGPQFIFQYYREEENGRGNFPPRFSGLQFPNYSSELNVNALELDDSALYLCASSFLSGSHEQFFGPGTRLTVL.